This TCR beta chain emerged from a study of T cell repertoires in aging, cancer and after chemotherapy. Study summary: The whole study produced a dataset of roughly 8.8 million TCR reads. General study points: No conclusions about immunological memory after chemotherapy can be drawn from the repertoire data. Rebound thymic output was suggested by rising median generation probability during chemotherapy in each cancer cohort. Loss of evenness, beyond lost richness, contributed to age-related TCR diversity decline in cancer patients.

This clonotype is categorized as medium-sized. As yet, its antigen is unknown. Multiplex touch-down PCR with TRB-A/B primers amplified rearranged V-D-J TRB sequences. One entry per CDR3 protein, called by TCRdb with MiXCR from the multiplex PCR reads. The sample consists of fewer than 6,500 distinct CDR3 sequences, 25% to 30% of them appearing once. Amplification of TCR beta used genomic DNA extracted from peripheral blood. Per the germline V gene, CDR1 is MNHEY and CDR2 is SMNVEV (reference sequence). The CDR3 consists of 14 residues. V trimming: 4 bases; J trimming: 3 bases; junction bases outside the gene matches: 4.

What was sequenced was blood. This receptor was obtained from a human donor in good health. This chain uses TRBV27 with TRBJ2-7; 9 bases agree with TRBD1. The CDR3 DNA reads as TGTGCCAGCAGTTGGGGACAGGGATACTACGAGCAGTACTTC. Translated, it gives CASSWGQGYYEQYF.